This T cell receptor (beta chain) was sequenced during a study of CD8 T cells in Susac syndrome. Study-level background: Patients with Susac syndrome, at blood draw, were therapy-naive, on corticosteroids, or on intravenous immunoglobulin alone.

Diagnostic criteria for definite or probable disease, in their recently defined form, were met by the patients with Susac syndrome. Bulk CD8+ and CD4+ cells came from magnetic negative isolation; CD8+ TEMRA by FACS. Germline CDR1 SNHLY, CDR2 FYNNEI. J was trimmed by 10 bases and V by 0 bases; bases with no gene match: 3. The CDR3 loop spans 13 amino acids. Roughly 0.45 to 1 ug RNA was reverse transcribed with random hexamers. TCRdb reprocessed the immunoSEQ multiplex PCR reads via MiXCR and lists one record per CDR3 protein. This table holds under 200,000 distinct CDR3 sequences, 85% to 95% found once. Study conclusions and caveats: Susac syndrome CD4+ T cell repertoires showed no clonal expansion.

With respect to this clonotype: What it recognizes is unknown.

The source material was CD4+ T cells from PBMCs. This chain uses TRBV2 with TRBJ2-1; 7 bases map to TRBD2. The sequence was obtained from a human donor with Susac syndrome. The chain's CDR3 is CASSEAAGVEQFF. Here the CDR3 DNA reads TGTGCCAGCAGTGAAGCTGCGGGGGTGGAGCAGTTCTTC.